The text below deals with one T cell receptor (beta chain). This sample is drawn from a study of blood T cell repertoires in COVID-19. Whole-study context: Acute and convalescent COVID-19 specimens originated in the United States, Italy and Spain. From T cells, B-cell-depleted T cells, or PBMCs came the material, which was cDNA or gDNA.

Individuals drawn from approximately 26 US areas were about 18 to 100 years old. Each participant's cohort was designated according to participant-reported clinical history. The data were produced by immunoSEQ multiplex PCR, yet TCRdb's version contains in-frame clones alone and is incomplete. The sample lists 200,000 to 250,000 clones, roughly 90% seen once, with roughly 3.4% in the top ten. V was trimmed by 1 base and J by 0 bases, leaving 8 bases between them. The CDR3 covers 15 residues. CDR1 is SEHNR, CDR2 FQNEAQ, per germline (reference sequence). The V and J genes are TRBV7-9 and TRBJ2-3; D possibly corresponds to TRBD2 (6 bases). The receptor's source is a woman aged 35 to 49 with acute COVID-19. Sequenced sample: PBMCs or T cells enriched from blood (not recorded which). In DNA form, the CDR3 reads TGTGCCAGCAGCTTAGGAGGGACTAGCACAGATACGCAGTATTTT. It yields the protein CASSLGGTSTDTQYF. Full variable domain (missing parts from reference TRBV7-9 and TRBJ2-3): DTGVSQNPRHKITKRGQNVTFRCDPISEHNRLYWYRQTLGQGPEFLTYFQNEAQLEKSRLLSDRFSAERPKGSFSTLEIQRTEQGDSAMYLCASSLGGTSTDTQYFGPGTRLTVL.